The next 32 T cell receptor beta chains were all read from a single sample in a study of identical twins (dated by TCRdb to about 2016). Library preparation used 5' RACE. Sequencing was carried out with an Illumina HiSeq 2000. TCRdb applied fastp at Q25 and MiXCR to the public reads, then kept only in-frame beta chains. When rows share a CDR3 protein, they turn into one entry using the most common DNA and genes. This sample holds about 520,000 distinct CDR3 sequences; around 20% were observed only once. The top ten clonotypes cover about 0.93% of the sample. This sample also appeared in a second study, on T cells expressing NK-cell markers.

Sequencing input: CD4+ T cells sorted from blood. The source of these receptors is a young woman in good health.

The chain uses TRBV6-4 and TRBJ2-2; D is undetermined. CDR1 and CDR2 (germline): MRHNA, SNTAGT. The ends were cut back, 8 bases at V and 2 bases at J, with 12 bases in the middle. The CDR3 is 14 residues long. The CDR3 DNA sequence: TGTGCCAGCCGGAAAGACCGAAACACCGGGGAGCTGTTTTTT. The encoded protein is CASRKDRNTGELFF.

This clonotype has just a few counts. V gene TRBV13 combines with J gene TRBJ2-2, with D unclear. Trimming stripped 5 bases from V and 7 bases from J, with 20 bases between. Germline V gene sequence: CDR1 PRHDT, CDR2 FYEKMQ (reference sequence). The CDR3 contains 16 residues. CDR3 region: CASSVIGSEPFGELFF. DNA of the CDR3: TGTGCCAGCAGCGTCATAGGTTCCGAACCATTCGGGGAGCTGTTTTTT.

The chain recombines TRBV9 with TRBJ2-5; 15 bases map to TRBD2. This CDR3 is built from 16 residues. The trim removed 1 base at V and 4 bases at J, leaving 2 bases unmatched. Germline V lookup: CDR1 SGDLS, CDR2 YYNGEE. CDR3 loop: CASSVPGLAGGETQYF. As DNA, the CDR3 is TGTGCCAGCAGCGTACCGGGACTAGCGGGAGGAGAGACCCAGTACTTC.

There are a few counts of this clonotype. The J gene is TRBJ2-7, the V gene TRBV6-1, with 7 bases fitting TRBD2. This CDR3 is 14 amino acids long. Unmatched junction bases numbered 12, after V lost 7 bases and J lost 6 bases. Per germline, CDR1 MNHNS and CDR2 SASEGT. CDR3 in DNA: TGTGCCAGCACCACAGCGGGGAGTGAGTTCGAGCAGTACTTC. This translates into CASTTAGSEFEQYF.

This clonotype turned up a few times. The CDR3 nucleotides are TGCAGTGCCAACGCCCCCCGGACTAGCGGGAAAGAGACCCAGTACTTC. It codes for CSANAPRTSGKETQYF. The chain has TRBV20-1 and TRBJ2-5; TRBD2 agrees at 12 bases. CDR3 length equals 16 residues. Germline CDR1 and CDR2: DFQATT and SNEGSKA (reference sequence). The junction had 11 bases not matched to a gene; V was cut back by 6 bases and J by 3 bases.

This clonotype was seen more than once but under ten times. The V gene is TRBV29-1, the J gene TRBJ1-2, with 7 bases identical to TRBD1. The CDR3 has 11 residues. In germline, CDR1 is SQVTM, CDR2 ANQGSEA. Trimming removed 4 bases from V and 6 bases from J; junction bases left unmatched: 2. This CDR3 is CSVGRGDGYTF. The CDR3 nucleotides read TGCAGCGTTGGCAGGGGGGATGGCTACACCTTC.

The rearrangement uses TRBV7-2 and TRBJ2-4, with 15 bases matching TRBD2. The germline V gene has CDR1 SGHTA and CDR2 FQGNSA. The CDR3 contains 19 residues. The junction had 6 bases not matched to a gene; V was cut back by 2 bases and J by 1 base. The chain's CDR3 is CASSLRGTSGRSAKNIQYF. The DNA for the CDR3 is TGTGCCAGCAGCTTACGCGGGACTAGCGGGAGGTCCGCCAAAAACATTCAGTACTTC.

This chain joins TRBV20-1 and TRBJ2-1; D remains ambiguous. Per the germline V gene, CDR1 is DFQATT and CDR2 is SNEGSKA (reference sequence). This CDR3 contains 13 residues. V was cut by 5 bases and J by 2 bases, with 10 bases left in between. This CDR3 reads CSAYTVTYNEQFF. Written as DNA, the CDR3 is TGCAGTGCTTACACGGTTACCTACAATGAGCAGTTCTTC.

The gene calls are TRBV27 and TRBJ2-1; 7 nucleotides match TRBD2. The CDR3 length is 13 residues. CDR1 MNHEY and CDR2 SMNVEV come from the germline V gene (reference sequence). J was trimmed by 7 bases and V by 6 bases; bases with no gene match: 6. Here the CDR3 reads CASRPSGGNEQFF. The DNA for the CDR3 is TGTGCCAGCAGACCGTCGGGGGGTAATGAGCAGTTCTTC.

The chain joins TRBV7-8 to TRBJ2-1, with D perhaps matching TRBD1 or TRBD2 (6 bases each). The V end was cut by 8 bases, the J end by 9 bases, with 14 bases between. CDR3 length: 12 residues. Germline V gives CDR1 SGHVS, CDR2 FQNEAQ. The CDR3 protein is CASGRGASEQFF. In nucleotides, the CDR3 is TGTGCCAGCGGAAGGGGGGCAAGTGAGCAGTTCTTC.

This clonotype was seen many times. The chain carries TRBV12-3 or TRBV12-4 and TRBJ2-5, with 9 bases identical to TRBD2. The length of the CDR3 is 14 residues. J was trimmed by 1 base and V by 6 bases; bases with no gene match: 3. The CDR3 sequence is CASRRLAVQETQYF. CDR3 sequence (DNA): TGTGCCAGCAGAAGACTAGCGGTCCAAGAGACCCAGTACTTC.

This clonotype was observed a few times. The rearrangement joins TRBV6-5 to TRBJ2-3, with TRBD1 matching over 7 bases. Germline loops: CDR1 MNHEY, CDR2 SVGAGI. With V trimmed by 2 bases and J by 1 base, 9 bases remained unmatched. The CDR3 contains 17 residues. CDR3 nucleotides: TGTGCCAGCAGTTACCCCGGACAGGTGAAGGGCACAGATACGCAGTATTTT. It specifies CASSYPGQVKGTDTQYF.

The table lists this clonotype with many counts. The chain recombines TRBV10-3 with TRBJ2-7; TRBD1 aligns across 12 bases. The CDR3 consists of 18 residues. Germline assignment: CDR1 ENHRY and CDR2 SYGVKD. J gave up 1 base and V 0 bases, and 7 bases lay outside the gene matches. Written as DNA, the CDR3 is TGTGCCATCAGTGAGTCAGGGACAGGGGGCTATAGGTCCTACGAGCAGTACTTC. Protein product: CAISESGTGGYRSYEQYF.

The gene calls are TRBV11-2 and TRBJ2-1; D is ambiguous. Trimming left V 5 bases short and J 8 bases short, with 13 bases between. The germline gives CDR1 SGHAT, CDR2 FQNNGV. The CDR3 extends over 13 amino acids. CDR3 in DNA: TGTGCCAGCAGCCATGGAAGTGTGGATGAGCAGTTCTTC. It translates to CASSHGSVDEQFF.

This clonotype was recorded a few times. V usage is TRBV20-1 and J usage is TRBJ1-6, with 9 bases lining up with TRBD1. Germline V lookup: CDR1 DFQATT, CDR2 SNEGSKA (reference sequence). V lost 2 bases, J lost 7 bases, and 6 bases stayed unmatched. The CDR3 covers 15 residues. Here the CDR3 DNA reads TGCAGTGCTAGACTGACCGGGACAGGGAATTCACCCCTCCACTTT. This sequence encodes CSARLTGTGNSPLHF.

This clonotype was observed a handful of times. This chain links TRBV3-1 with TRBJ2-1; 7 bases map to TRBD2. The CDR3 extends over 16 amino acids. CDR1 is LGHDT, CDR2 YNNKEL, per germline (reference sequence). V was clipped by 4 bases and J by 9 bases; unmatched bases: 15. CDR3 nucleotide sequence: TGTGCCAGCAGCCTCACGGGGAGCGGGAAATACGGTGAGCAGTTCTTC. The encoded protein is CASSLTGSGKYGEQFF.

This clonotype was detected a few times. CDR3 region: CASSYRPDYGYTF. DNA of the CDR3: TGTGCCAGCAGCTATCGACCCGACTATGGCTACACCTTC. This chain uses TRBV7-9 with TRBJ1-2; D call uncertain. V gave up 4 bases and J gave up 3 bases, with 9 bases separating them. Germline CDR1 and CDR2: SEHNR and FQNEAQ (reference sequence). This CDR3 comprises 13 residues.

This clonotype occurred a few times. The genes are TRBV10-3 and TRBJ2-7, with TRBD1 as a possible D gene (5 bases). Germline CDR1 ENHRY, CDR2 SYGVKD. The V end was cut by 4 bases, the J end by 0 bases, with 10 bases between. CDR3 size: 14 residues. The chain's CDR3 is CAISADSPSYEQYF. The CDR3 bases are TGTGCCATCAGTGCAGACAGCCCCTCCTACGAGCAGTACTTC.

This clonotype was seen a few times. The chain employs TRBV27 and TRBJ1-1, with D unclear. The germline V gene encodes CDR1 MNHEY and CDR2 SMNVEV (reference sequence). CDR3 size: 13 residues. Trimming removed 0 bases at V and 7 bases at J, with 9 bases between. CDR3 nucleotides: TGTGCCAGCAGTTTATCGACGCAGAGTGAAGCTTTCTTT. Its protein is CASSLSTQSEAFF.

The chain combines TRBV9 with TRBJ1-1; D might be TRBD1 (5 bases). In germline, CDR1 is SGDLS, CDR2 YYNGEE. V was clipped by 3 bases and J by 1 base, with 13 bases between them. This CDR3 region has 15 residues. The CDR3, as DNA: TGTGCCAGCAGCGCGGAGGGGCTGCAGAACACTGAAGCTTTCTTT. This translates into CASSAEGLQNTEAFF.

The rearrangement uses TRBV20-1 and TRBJ2-2; 10 bases agree with TRBD2. Trimming removed 3 bases from V and 9 bases from J; junction bases left unmatched: 7. The CDR3 totals 14 residues. CDR1 is DFQATT, CDR2 SNEGSKA, per germline (reference sequence). The CDR3 reads CSASRPSGRRELFF. CDR3 bases: TGCAGTGCTAGTCGACCTAGCGGGAGAAGGGAGCTGTTTTTT.

The V and J genes are TRBV12-3 or TRBV12-4 and TRBJ2-1; 8 nucleotides align to TRBD2. CDR3 size: 16 residues. V was pared by 7 bases and J by 7 bases, with 15 bases of the junction left unmatched. CDR3 in DNA: TGTGCCAGCACTTTCATAACGGGGGGGCCGACGAATGAGCAGTTCTTC. Residues: CASTFITGGPTNEQFF.

The chain joins TRBV12-5 to TRBJ1-1, with TRBD1 matching 8 bases. The CDR3 totals 15 residues. The V segment lost 0 bases and the J segment 1 base; nucleotides outside the gene matches: 1. Germline V gene sequence: CDR1 LGHNT, CDR2 FRNRAP. The CDR3 region has the DNA TGTGCTAGTGGTTTGGTACAGGGGGGGAACACTGAAGCTTTCTTT. Encoded protein: CASGLVQGGNTEAFF.

In this sample, this clonotype turned up a few times. The J gene is TRBJ2-1, the V gene TRBV20-1, with D possibly being TRBD1 (6 bases). This CDR3 comprises 13 residues. CDR1 and CDR2 (germline): DFQATT, SNEGSKA (reference sequence). V was cut by 0 bases and J by 9 bases, with 12 bases left in between. The chain's CDR3 is CSARDGGRSEQFF. CDR3 in DNA: TGCAGTGCTAGAGATGGGGGCAGGAGTGAGCAGTTCTTC.

This clonotype has only a few counts. In DNA, the CDR3 is TGTGCCAGCAGTGGAGGACCTACCGAGCAGTACTTC. Its protein is CASSGGPTEQYF. The rearrangement links TRBV25-1 to TRBJ2-7; D remains ambiguous. The CDR3 has 12 residues. CDR1 MGHDK and CDR2 SYGVNS come from the germline V gene. Trimming shortened V by 4 bases and J by 6 bases, and 10 bases separated the two germline ends.

The chain combines TRBV20-1 with TRBJ2-5, with 9 bases identical to TRBD2. The CDR3 runs to 17 residues. Germline V gene sequence: CDR1 DFQATT, CDR2 SNEGSKA (reference sequence). V trimming: 6 bases; J trimming: 5 bases; junction bases outside the gene matches: 19. Here the CDR3 reads CSAFSGGLVRQYETQYF. CDR3 in DNA: TGCAGTGCCTTCAGCGGGGGGCTAGTACGCCAGTATGAGACCCAGTACTTC.

The CDR3 DNA follows: TGCAGTGCTACCACAACCCTCCTTGAAGCTTTCTTT. As protein: CSATTTLLEAFF. V is TRBV20-1 and J is TRBJ1-1; D is undetermined. V dropped 4 bases and J dropped 7 bases, with 13 bases sitting between them. Germline V gene data show CDR1 as DFQATT and CDR2 as SNEGSKA (reference sequence). The CDR3 is 12 residues long.

This sequence joins TRBV18 and TRBJ2-2; D not resolved. The V and J ends lost 6 bases and 7 bases respectively, with 9 bases between them. The CDR3 has 12 amino acids. Per the germline V gene, CDR1 is KGHSH and CDR2 is LQKENI. CDR3 loop: CASSHRIGELFF. In DNA form, the CDR3 reads TGTGCCAGCTCGCATCGAATCGGGGAGCTGTTTTTT. The entire variable domain, with the rest obtained from reference TRBV18 and TRBJ2-2, is as follows: NAGVMQNPRHLVRRRGQEARLRCSPMKGHSHVYWYRQLPEEGLKFMVYLQKENIIDESGMPKERFSAEFPKEGPSILRIQQVVRGDSAAYFCASSHRIGELFFGEGSRLTVL.

The rearrangement links TRBV18 to TRBJ1-3, with TRBD1 matching 10 bases. V was clipped by 3 bases and J by 6 bases; unmatched bases: 2. The length of the CDR3 is 14 residues. The germline gives CDR1 KGHSH, CDR2 LQKENI. This CDR3 reads CASSPGTGANTIYF. DNA for the CDR3: TGTGCCAGCTCACCGGGGACAGGGGCAAACACCATATATTTT. Variable domain in full (rest from reference TRBV18 and TRBJ1-3): NAGVMQNPRHLVRRRGQEARLRCSPMKGHSHVYWYRQLPEEGLKFMVYLQKENIIDESGMPKERFSAEFPKEGPSILRIQQVVRGDSAAYFCASSPGTGANTIYFGEGSWLTVV.

This clonotype was found many times. CDR3 DNA sequence: TGTGCCAGCAGTTTTACGGTAGATACGCAGTATTTT. As protein: CASSFTVDTQYF. This chain links TRBV12-3 or TRBV12-4 with TRBJ2-3; D not resolved. There are 12 residues in the CDR3. V lost 3 bases, J lost 5 bases, and 6 bases lay in between.

A few counts support this clonotype. The V gene is TRBV7-6, the J gene TRBJ2-5; 7 nucleotides match TRBD1. Germline lookup yields CDR1 SGHVS and CDR2 FNYEAQ. This CDR3 has 15 residues. Trimming cost V 4 bases and J 2 bases; bases outside gene matches: 7. CDR3 nucleotide sequence: TGTGCCAGCAGCTCCAACAGGGGCCCGCAAGAGACCCAGTACTTC. Encoded protein: CASSSNRGPQETQYF.

The chain is built from TRBV20-1 and TRBJ2-3, with D tentatively TRBD1 (6 bases). The length of the CDR3 is 13 residues. CDR1 and CDR2 (germline): DFQATT, SNEGSKA (reference sequence). Trimming cost V 5 bases and J 2 bases, with 11 bases left between them. The CDR3 DNA is TGCAGTGCTGAAGGACAGTTCACAGATACGCAGTATTTT. Its translation is CSAEGQFTDTQYF.